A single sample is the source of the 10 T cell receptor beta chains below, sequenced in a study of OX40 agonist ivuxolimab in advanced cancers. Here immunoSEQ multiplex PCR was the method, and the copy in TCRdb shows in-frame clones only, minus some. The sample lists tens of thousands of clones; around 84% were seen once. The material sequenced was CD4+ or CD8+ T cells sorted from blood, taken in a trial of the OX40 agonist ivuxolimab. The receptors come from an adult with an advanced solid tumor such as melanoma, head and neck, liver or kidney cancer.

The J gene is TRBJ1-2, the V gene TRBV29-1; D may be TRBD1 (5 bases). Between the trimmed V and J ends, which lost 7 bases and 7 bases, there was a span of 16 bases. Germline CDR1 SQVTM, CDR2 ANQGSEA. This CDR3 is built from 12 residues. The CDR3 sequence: CSARTGAGGYTF. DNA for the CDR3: TGCAGCGCTCGCACTGGGGCAGGTGGCTACACCTTC.

The DNA of the CDR3 is TGCGCCACCACACTAGCGGGGGGTTTGGAGACCCAGTACTTC. It encodes CATTLAGGLETQYF. This chain uses TRBV5-1 with TRBJ2-5; 12 nucleotides match TRBD2. This CDR3 has 14 amino acids. Germline CDR1 reads SGHRS; CDR2 reads YFSETQ. The trim removed 9 bases at V and 5 bases at J, leaving 8 bases unmatched.

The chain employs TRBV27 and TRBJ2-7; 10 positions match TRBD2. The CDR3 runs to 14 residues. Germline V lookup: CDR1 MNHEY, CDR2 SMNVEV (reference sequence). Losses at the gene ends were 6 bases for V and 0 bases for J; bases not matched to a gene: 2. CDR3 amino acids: CASRLAGISYEQYF. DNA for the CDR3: TGTGCCAGCAGACTAGCGGGAATCTCCTACGAGCAGTACTTC.

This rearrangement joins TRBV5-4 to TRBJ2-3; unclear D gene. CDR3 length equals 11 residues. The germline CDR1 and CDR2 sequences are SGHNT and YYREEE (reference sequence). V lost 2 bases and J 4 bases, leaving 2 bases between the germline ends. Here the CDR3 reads CASSFADTQYF. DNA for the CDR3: TGTGCCAGCAGCTTTGCAGATACGCAGTATTTT.

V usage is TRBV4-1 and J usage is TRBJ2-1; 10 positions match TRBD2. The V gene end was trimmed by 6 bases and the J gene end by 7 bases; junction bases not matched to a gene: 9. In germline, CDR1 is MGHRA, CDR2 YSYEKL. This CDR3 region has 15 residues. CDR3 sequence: CASSPAGGLRNEQFF. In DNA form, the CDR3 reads TGCGCCAGCAGTCCAGCGGGGGGGCTCCGGAATGAGCAGTTCTTC.

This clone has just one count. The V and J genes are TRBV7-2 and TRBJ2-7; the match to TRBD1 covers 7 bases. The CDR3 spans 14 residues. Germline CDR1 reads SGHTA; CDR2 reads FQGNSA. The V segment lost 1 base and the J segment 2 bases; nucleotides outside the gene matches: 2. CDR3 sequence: CASSLEQGTYEQYF. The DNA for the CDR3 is TGTGCCAGCAGCTTAGAACAGGGGACCTACGAGCAGTACTTC.

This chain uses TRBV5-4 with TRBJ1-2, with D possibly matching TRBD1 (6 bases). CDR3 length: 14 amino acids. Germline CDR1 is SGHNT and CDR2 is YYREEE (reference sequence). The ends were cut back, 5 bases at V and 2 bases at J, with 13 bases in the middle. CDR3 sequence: CASRQAGGNYGYTF. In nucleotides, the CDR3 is TGTGCCAGCAGGCAGGCGGGGGGCAACTATGGCTACACCTTC.

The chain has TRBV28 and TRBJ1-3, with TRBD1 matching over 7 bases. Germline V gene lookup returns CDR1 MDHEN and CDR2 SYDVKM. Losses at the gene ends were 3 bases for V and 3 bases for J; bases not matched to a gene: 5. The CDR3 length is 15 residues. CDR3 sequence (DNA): TGTGCCAGCAGTTTGCCCCGACAGGGTGGAAACACCATATATTTT. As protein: CASSLPRQGGNTIYF. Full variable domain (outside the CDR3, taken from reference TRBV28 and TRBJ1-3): DVKVTQSSRYLVKRTGEKVFLECVQDMDHENMFWYRQDPGLGLRLIYFSYDVKMKEKGDIPEGYSVSREKKERFSLILESASTNQTSMYLCASSLPRQGGNTIYFGEGSWLTVV.

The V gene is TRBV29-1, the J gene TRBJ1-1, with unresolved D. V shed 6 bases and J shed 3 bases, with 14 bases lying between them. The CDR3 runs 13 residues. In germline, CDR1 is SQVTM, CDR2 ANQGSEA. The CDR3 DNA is TGCAGCGTGGGTTCGGGATGGGACACTGAAGCTTTCTTT. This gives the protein CSVGSGWDTEAFF.

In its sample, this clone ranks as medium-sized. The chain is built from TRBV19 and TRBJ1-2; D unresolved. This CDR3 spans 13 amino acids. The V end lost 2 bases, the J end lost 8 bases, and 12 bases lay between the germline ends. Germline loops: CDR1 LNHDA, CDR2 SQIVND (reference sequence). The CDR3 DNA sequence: TGTGCCAGTAGTATATCTGTTGGTGGGGGCTACACCTTC. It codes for CASSISVGGGYTF.